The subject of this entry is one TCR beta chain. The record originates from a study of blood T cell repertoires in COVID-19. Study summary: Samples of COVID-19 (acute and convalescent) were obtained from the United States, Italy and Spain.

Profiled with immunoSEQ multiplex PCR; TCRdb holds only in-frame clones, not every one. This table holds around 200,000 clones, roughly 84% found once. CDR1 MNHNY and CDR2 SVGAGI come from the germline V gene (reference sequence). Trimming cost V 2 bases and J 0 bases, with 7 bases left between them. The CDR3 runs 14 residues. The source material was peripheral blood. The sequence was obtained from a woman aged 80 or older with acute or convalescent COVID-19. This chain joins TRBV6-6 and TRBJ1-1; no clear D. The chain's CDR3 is CASSYTGMNTEAFF. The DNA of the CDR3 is TGTGCCAGCAGTTACACGGGAATGAACACTGAAGCTTTCTTT.